One T cell receptor beta chain is described in this entry. The antigen is not known. The CDR3 has 15 residues. Trimming stripped 2 bases from V and 7 bases from J, with 17 bases between. Germline-derived CDR1 and CDR2 are MNHEY and SVGAGI. This specimen belongs to a study of T-cell memory formation after mild COVID-19. Study overall: The two donors had largely donor-specific TCR clusters.

5'RACE with constant-segment primers yielded barcoded, UMI-tagged TCR alpha and TCR beta cDNA libraries. A single record per CDR3 protein comes from TCRdb applying MiXCR to the 5' RACE reads. The repertoire includes fewer than 90,000 distinct CDR3 sequences, 9.5% to 15% of them detected once, and approximately 41% sits in the top ten. Study-wide results and limits: Clones contracting day 15 to 85 were balanced CD4/CD8; later expanders leaned CD4+.

V gene TRBV6-5 combines with J gene TRBJ1-2, with no clear D. The receptor comes from a young man who had mild COVID-19 (a few samples of this study predate the infection). Cell type and time point are not known. Sequencing was carried out using PBMCs or a T cell subset sorted from them (not recorded which). CDR3 nucleotide sequence: TGTGCCAGCAGTTACGGGAGCAACGTGGACGGTGGCTACACCTTC. Translating gives CASSYGSNVDGGYTF.